The clone carrying this TCR beta chain turned up a few times. CDR3 length: 13 amino acids. The V end was cut by 1 base, the J end by 8 bases, with 12 bases between. Germline CDR1 reads DFQATT; CDR2 reads SNEGSKA (reference sequence). TCR beta CDR3 region amplification was performed from RNA transcripts. Using the HTBI primer set, a first-round RT-PCR was run on the TCR CDR3. TCRdb reprocessed the multiplex PCR reads with MiXCR, giving one entry per CDR3 protein. In the table there are around 600,000 distinct CDR3 sequences, about 14% of which are singletons. These data originate in a study of T cells in Graves' hyperthyroidism and ophthalmopathy.

V usage is TRBV20-1 and J usage is TRBJ2-4, with D possibly being TRBD2 (5 bases). This sequence originates from a woman in her forties or fifties with Graves' ophthalmopathy. Sequencing used blood. The CDR3 nucleotides read TGCAGTGCTAGAGCTCCCACTAGATACATTCAGTACTTC. The encoded protein is CSARAPTRYIQYF.